The 15 T cell receptor beta chains listed next were all sequenced from one sample in a study of T cell responses to AZD1222 COVID-19 vaccine. Generated by immunoSEQ multiplex PCR, the TCRdb table keeps only in-frame clones and is missing some. The sample has approximately 120,000 clones; around 87% are singletons. This sample comprised peripheral blood, obtained 28 days after the second AZD1222 dose. The source is an adult who received the AZD1222 COVID-19 vaccine.

The chain combines TRBV4-2 with TRBJ2-2, with D perhaps TRBD2 (7 bases). Between the trimmed V and J ends, which lost 0 bases and 5 bases, there was a span of 10 bases. This CDR3 is built from 15 residues. Germline lookup yields CDR1 LGHNA and CDR2 YNFKEQ. The CDR3 DNA is TGTGCCAGCAGCCAAGAGGGGGGGCGGACCGGGGAGCTGTTTTTT. It encodes CASSQEGGRTGELFF.

V usage is TRBV7-3 and J usage is TRBJ2-3; D gene uncertain. The germline V gene has CDR1 SGHTA and CDR2 FQGTGA. The length of the CDR3 is 13 residues. V dropped 5 bases and J dropped 0 bases, with 6 bases sitting between them. The CDR3 DNA follows: TGTGCCAGCAGCACCCTCAGCACAGATACGCAGTATTTT. This encodes CASSTLSTDTQYF.

The gene calls are TRBV4-3 and TRBJ2-7; D perhaps matches TRBD2 (6 bases). Trimming pared 4 bases from V and 2 bases from J, leaving 12 bases between. Germline CDR1 is LGHNA and CDR2 is YSLEER. The CDR3 has 14 amino acids. The chain's CDR3 is CASSRSGPPYEQYF. The DNA for the CDR3 is TGCGCCAGCAGCCGTAGCGGTCCGCCCTACGAGCAGTACTTC.

As regards this clone: Distinct nucleotide sequences in the sample also encode this CDR3. The V gene is TRBV13, the J gene TRBJ1-3; D uncertain. In germline, CDR1 is PRHDT, CDR2 FYEKMQ (reference sequence). CDR3 length equals 14 residues. Trimming shortened V by 0 bases and J by 2 bases, and 5 bases separated the two germline ends. The DNA of the CDR3 is TGTGCCAGCAGCTTAGGTGGGGCTGGAAACACCATATATTTT. Translating gives CASSLGGAGNTIYF. Full variable domain (rest looked up from reference TRBV13 and TRBJ1-3): AAGVIQSPRHLIKEKRETATLKCYPIPRHDTVYWYQQGPGQDPQFLISFYEKMQSDKGSIPDRFSAQQFSDYHSELNMSSLELGDSALYFCASSLGGAGNTIYFGEGSWLTVV.

This chain uses TRBV4-2 with TRBJ2-1; D is ambiguous. CDR1 LGHNA and CDR2 YNFKEQ come from the germline V gene. The germline V and J ends were trimmed by 0 bases and 9 bases, with 9 bases remaining between them. The CDR3 loop spans 13 amino acids. The CDR3 loop reads CASSQDWLGEQFF. The DNA of the CDR3 is TGTGCCAGCAGCCAAGATTGGCTCGGTGAGCAGTTCTTC.

V is TRBV4-3 and J is TRBJ2-3; D gene unclear. Germline V lookup: CDR1 LGHNA, CDR2 YSLEER. The CDR3 is 16 amino acids. V lost 4 bases and J 1 base, leaving 15 bases between the germline ends. The CDR3, as DNA: TGCGCCAGCAGCCCTCGGCCGCGGCCCCGCACAGATACGCAGTATTTT. Translated, it gives CASSPRPRPRTDTQYF.

This chain connects TRBV6-2 or TRBV6-3 to TRBJ1-1; D is unclear. Per the germline V gene, CDR1 is MNHEY and CDR2 is SVGEGT. The CDR3 contains 14 residues. Between the trimmed V and J ends, which lost 4 bases and 1 base, there was a span of 10 bases. The CDR3 protein is CASSFDGPNTEAFF. Here the CDR3 DNA reads TGTGCCAGCAGTTTTGACGGACCGAACACTGAAGCTTTCTTT.

The V gene is TRBV6-6, the J gene TRBJ2-7; 8 nucleotides line up with TRBD1. The V gene's germline CDR1 is MNHNY and CDR2 SVGAGI (reference sequence). The CDR3 extends over 16 amino acids. V was pared by 5 bases and J by 5 bases, with 14 bases of the junction left unmatched. CDR3 region: CASSPTRQGRKDEQYF. Here the CDR3 DNA reads TGTGCCAGCAGTCCAACCCGACAGGGGCGCAAGGACGAGCAGTACTTC.

The chain links TRBV9 to TRBJ1-2; D is undetermined. CDR3 length: 16 amino acids. V lost 2 bases, J lost 5 bases, and 19 bases lay in between. Germline CDR1 and CDR2: SGDLS and YYNGEE. CDR3 sequence: CASSVGAGWATYGYTF. CDR3 bases: TGTGCCAGCAGCGTTGGTGCGGGATGGGCTACTTATGGCTACACCTTC.

The V gene is TRBV3-1 (or the pseudogene TRBV3-2), the J gene TRBJ2-7; D is unresolved. The V gene's germline CDR1 is LGHDT and CDR2 YNNKEL (reference sequence). V lost 2 bases and J 7 bases, leaving 12 bases between the germline ends. The CDR3 has 13 amino acids. The CDR3, as DNA: TGTGCCAGCAGCCAAACGTACTCAAGGGAGCAGTACTTC. As protein: CASSQTYSREQYF.

The chain uses TRBV6-2 or TRBV6-3 and TRBJ2-2; maybe TRBD1 (5 bases). The germline V gene has CDR1 MNHEY and CDR2 SVGEGT. The CDR3 length is 16 residues. The V and J ends lost 6 bases and 3 bases respectively, with 17 bases between them. The CDR3 nucleotides read TGTGCCAGCAGCCCCCGGCAGGGTAGGGACACCGGGGAGCTGTTTTTT. Translation: CASSPRQGRDTGELFF.

The V call is TRBV24-1, the J call TRBJ2-5; the D gene is possibly TRBD1 (5 bases). CDR3 length equals 14 residues. The V end lost 3 bases, the J end lost 2 bases, and 9 bases lay between the germline ends. From germline, CDR1 is KGHDR and CDR2 SFDVKD. This CDR3 is CATSDTGGQETQYF. The DNA of the CDR3 is TGTGCCACCAGTGATACAGGTGGTCAAGAGACCCAGTACTTC.

The chain links TRBV23-1 to TRBJ1-1; possible D gene TRBD1, 6 bases. TRBV23-1 is marked as an open reading frame, function uncertain. This CDR3 is built from 15 residues. The ends were cut back, 6 bases at V and 1 base at J, with 15 bases in the middle. This CDR3 reads CASRIEGQTNTEAFF. CDR3 sequence (DNA): TGCGCCAGCAGAATAGAAGGACAGACGAACACTGAAGCTTTCTTT.

The genes are TRBV29-1 and TRBJ2-4, with D maybe TRBD2 (6 bases). The V end lost 7 bases, the J end lost 7 bases, and 20 bases lay between the germline ends. Germline assignment: CDR1 SQVTM and CDR2 ANQGSEA. The CDR3 consists of 14 residues. This CDR3 is CSAWEAESRNIQYF. The CDR3 DNA follows: TGCAGCGCCTGGGAGGCGGAGTCCCGCAACATTCAGTACTTC.

Concerning this clone itself: Its ends do not fully match the called genes, so a read error is possible. J is TRBJ1-1 and V is TRBV6-1, with no clear D. CDR3 size: 11 residues. Per the germline V gene, CDR1 is MNHNS and CDR2 is SASEGT. The CDR3 is CASREDTEAFF. As DNA, the CDR3 is TGTGCCAGCAGAGAAGACACTGAAGCTTTCTTT.